Listed here is a single T cell receptor (beta chain). Per the original methods: By means of reference gene primer amplification, nucleated cell counts were estimated. The method was immunoSEQ multiplex PCR; TCRdb's version includes in-frame clones alone and lacks a portion of them. V and J calls and clone size are those listed in that table; D and trimming were worked out from the DNA. The profile shows 210,000 or so clones, around 79% of them singletons. Germline CDR1 reads SGHRS; CDR2 reads YFSETQ. V lost 3 bases and J 2 bases, leaving 10 bases between the germline ends. This CDR3 region has 14 residues. This sample was taken from a study of blood T cell repertoires in COVID-19.

This clonotype was obtained from a man aged 50 to 60 who had recovered from COVID-19. The rearrangement links TRBV5-1 to TRBJ2-3, with a tentative D call TRBD2 (6 bases). The sequencing input was peripheral blood. The CDR3 nucleotides read TGCGCCAGCAGCTCTGGACTAATCACAGATACGCAGTATTTT. It codes for CASSSGLITDTQYF. The whole variable domain, remainder taken from reference TRBV5-1 and TRBJ2-3, is KAGVTQTPRYLIKTRGQQVTLSCSPISGHRSVSWYQQTPGQGLQFLFEYFSETQRNKGNFPGRFSGRQFSNSRSEMNVSTLELGDSALYLCASSSGLITDTQYFGPGTRLTVL.